Each of the 10 T cell receptor beta chains below was sequenced from the same sample in a study of T cell responses to AZD1222 COVID-19 vaccine. Here immunoSEQ multiplex PCR was the method, and the copy in TCRdb shows in-frame clones only, minus some. Of tens of thousands of clones in the sample, about 90% were seen once. This specimen was peripheral blood, taken on day 0 of AZD1222 vaccination. Receptor source: an adult in good health.

The chain carries TRBV7-9 and TRBJ2-1; weak D call: TRBD2 (6 bases). The V gene lost 5 bases and the J gene lost 6 bases, with 14 bases spanning the gap. CDR1 is SEHNR, CDR2 FQNEAQ, per germline (reference sequence). CDR3 size: 14 residues. The CDR3 DNA sequence: TGTGCCAGCAGCCCTACCCGGGGAGGCAATGAGCAGTTCTTC. Protein product: CASSPTRGGNEQFF.

This chain connects TRBV5-1 to TRBJ2-7; D is ambiguous. Germline V gene data show CDR1 as SGHRS and CDR2 as YFSETQ. The germline V and J ends were trimmed by 0 bases and 2 bases, with 12 bases remaining between them. The CDR3 contains 15 residues. CDR3 loop: CASSLGAGLAYEQYF. In nucleotides, the CDR3 is TGCGCCAGCAGCTTGGGCGCCGGGCTCGCCTACGAGCAGTACTTC.

In its sample, this clone was seen once. V and J are TRBV6-1 and TRBJ2-4, with 11 bases matching TRBD1. This CDR3 contains 18 residues. V was pared by 3 bases and J by 0 bases, with 7 bases of the junction left unmatched. In germline, CDR1 is MNHNS, CDR2 SASEGT. The CDR3 loop reads CASSELRTGGLAKNIQYF. The CDR3 region has the DNA TGTGCCAGCAGTGAGCTCCGGACAGGGGGCCTAGCCAAAAACATTCAGTACTTC.

This clone was observed a single time. V is TRBV4-1 and J is TRBJ1-2, with D unclear. Germline-derived CDR1 and CDR2 are MGHRA and YSYEKL. CDR3 length: 15 residues. V shed 6 bases and J shed 3 bases, with 17 bases lying between them. The CDR3 DNA reads TGCGCCAGCAGGAGGGCGGCCAGTTTGGACTATGGCTACACCTTC. It translates to CASRRAASLDYGYTF.

Only one count was recorded for this clone. V gene TRBV23-1 combines with J gene TRBJ1-3; 7 nucleotides line up with TRBD1. TRBV23-1 is annotated as an ORF whose role is uncertain. After removal of 6 bases from V and 6 bases from J, the junction contained 8 bases not matched to a gene. CDR3 size: 14 residues. The CDR3 bases are TGCGCCAGCAGAGCGGCAGGGGGAGTAAACACCATATATTTT. It is translated as CASRAAGGVNTIYF.

The CDR3 reads CASSFQGNQPQHF. DNA of the CDR3: TGTGCCAGCAGTTTTCAAGGGAATCAGCCCCAGCATTTT. The chain links TRBV12-3 or TRBV12-4 to TRBJ1-5; no definite D call. V was cut by 3 bases and J by 4 bases, with 7 bases left in between. CDR3 length: 13 amino acids.

In its sample, this clone was seen a few times. The sample contains more than one DNA sequence encoding this CDR3. The chain is built from TRBV12-3 or TRBV12-4 and TRBJ1-5; D is unresolved. Trimming took 3 bases from V and 4 from J, leaving 7 bases between them. This CDR3 spans 13 amino acids. Here the CDR3 reads CASSFAENQPQHF. The CDR3 DNA reads as TGTGCCAGCAGTTTTGCAGAAAATCAGCCCCAGCATTTT.

The chain employs TRBV5-1 and TRBJ2-1; TRBD2 agrees at 11 bases. With V trimmed by 1 base and J by 4 bases, 10 bases remained unmatched. Germline loops: CDR1 SGHRS, CDR2 YFSETQ. The CDR3 length is 18 residues. Written as DNA, the CDR3 is TGCGCCAGCAGCTTGACACTTTCCGGGACTAGCGGTTACAATGAGCAGTTCTTC. Amino acids: CASSLTLSGTSGYNEQFF.

The chain uses TRBV6-4 and TRBJ1-6; D gene ambiguous. Between the trimmed V and J ends, which lost 2 bases and 9 bases, there was a span of 8 bases. From germline, CDR1 is MRHNA and CDR2 SNTAGT. The CDR3 is made up of 13 amino acids. The CDR3 DNA reads TGTGCCAGCAGTGACCCCCCGGTTTCACCCCTCCACTTT. It encodes CASSDPPVSPLHF.

V and J are TRBV4-1 and TRBJ1-3; no clear D gene. This CDR3 is built from 16 residues. Trimming shortened V by 0 bases and J by 0 bases, and 9 bases separated the two germline ends. CDR1 is MGHRA, CDR2 YSYEKL, per germline. The CDR3 loop is CASSQEVLYSGNTIYF. CDR3 DNA sequence: TGCGCCAGCAGCCAAGAGGTTTTGTACTCTGGAAACACCATATATTTT.